Listed here is a single TCR beta chain. Its antigen is not known. This sample stems from a study of T-cell memory formation after mild COVID-19. Study-level background: The two donors had largely donor-specific TCR clusters.

Study-wide points: Among CD4+ contracting clones, most were CM and EM, and CD8+ ones EMRA. Pre-infection memory held some responding clones, suggesting pre-existing cross-reactive T cells responded.

The CDR3 length is 13 residues. The germline gives CDR1 SQVTM, CDR2 ANQGSEA. V was cut by 3 bases and J by 7 bases, with 13 bases left in between. Each CDR3 protein gets one entry after TCRdb re-called the 5' RACE reads with MiXCR. The profile shows approximately 150,000 distinct CDR3 sequences, 6% of them singletons. The sequence was collected from an adult woman who had mild COVID-19 (a few samples of this study predate the infection). Cell type and time point are not known. J is TRBJ2-1 and V is TRBV29-1, with D tentatively TRBD1 (6 bases). The sample comprised PBMCs or a T cell subset sorted from them (not recorded which). As DNA, the CDR3 is TGCAGCGTTGAGGGGGCCGGTTTAAATGAGCAGTTCTTC. Its protein product is CSVEGAGLNEQFF.